Sequencing of this TCR beta chain was carried out in a study of breast tumors, draining lymph nodes, adjacent tissues. Whole-study results and caveats: Tumors had less TCR diversity than lymph nodes, more than nontumor tissue. Luminal-like breast cancer showed significantly greater tumor-nontumor repertoire similarity than basal-like breast cancer did.

This clonotype was seen only once. Its antigen remains unidentified. TCRdb reanalysed the multiplex PCR reads using MiXCR and keeps one entry per CDR3 protein. The data hold around 150,000 distinct CDR3 sequences, with roughly 33% observed a single time. The V end was cut by 5 bases, the J end by 3 bases, with 11 bases between. CDR3 length: 13 amino acids. Germline lookup yields CDR1 SGHTA and CDR2 FQGNSA. Samples came from axillary lymph nodes draining the breast cancer. Sequencing was done on a sample of axillary lymph node tissue. The origin of this receptor is a female donor with breast cancer. Some clones in this sample may be carry-over from other donors' samples. The rearrangement joins TRBV7-2 to TRBJ2-7; D is unclear. The chain's CDR3 is CASSTPLFYEQYF. The CDR3 region has the DNA TGTGCCAGCAGCACCCCCCTTTTCTACGAGCAGTACTTC. Complete variable domain (other parts from reference TRBV7-2 and TRBJ2-7): GAGVSQSPSNKVTEKGKDVELRCDPISGHTALYWYRQSLGQGLEFLIYFQGNSAPDKSGLPSDRFSAERTGGSVSTLTIQRTQQEDSAVYLCASSTPLFYEQYFGPGTRLTVT.